This T cell receptor beta chain was identified in a study of post-analysis software for immune sequencing data. Across the study: The patients showed relapsing-remitting, secondary progressive and progressive-relapsing multiple sclerosis courses. Notes on the study in general: Roughly 5 TRBV segments (TRBV5-6, TRBV5-1 and TRBV20-1 among them) occurred more frequently in patients than in controls.

Presence of unique molecular identifiers characterized the TCR beta cDNA libraries. One entry per CDR3 protein results from TCRdb running MiXCR on the PCR reads. The repertoire includes 650,000 to 850,000 distinct CDR3 sequences, about 53% of them detected once, and approximately 4.5% sits in the top ten. Germline V gives CDR1 MDHEN, CDR2 SYDVKM. This CDR3 spans 12 amino acids. The V and J ends lost 3 bases and 10 bases respectively, with 12 bases between them. As concerns this clonotype: The antigen is not known.

V and J are TRBV28 and TRBJ1-1, with D tentatively TRBD1 (6 bases). The sample comprised blood. This TCR was recovered from a girl aged 10 to 17 with multiple sclerosis. This chain's CDR3 is CASSLTRGGAFF. The CDR3 bases are TGTGCCAGCAGTTTGACCAGAGGGGGAGCTTTCTTT.